The 22 T cell receptor beta chains below come from one sample, sequenced in a study of OX40 agonist ivuxolimab in advanced cancers. This table comes from immunoSEQ multiplex PCR, and its TCRdb copy is limited to in-frame clones, with some not included. The repertoire consists of 40,000 to 45,000 clones, with approximately 80% occurring once and the leading ten covering 6.5% to 8%. The sequencing used CD4+ or CD8+ T cells sorted from blood, collected in a trial of the OX40 agonist ivuxolimab. Source of these receptors: an adult with an advanced solid tumor such as melanoma, head and neck, liver or kidney cancer.

The V call is TRBV29-1, the J call TRBJ2-7, with D perhaps TRBD2 (5 bases). Trimming cost V 4 bases and J 7 bases, with 8 bases left between them. CDR1 and CDR2 from the germline V gene are SQVTM and ANQGSEA. CDR3 length equals 10 residues. CDR3 DNA: TGCAGCGTTGGGACGGGGGAGCAGTACTTC. As protein: CSVGTGEQYF.

J is TRBJ1-2 and V is TRBV30; no reliable D call. Germline loops: CDR1 GTSNPN, CDR2 SVGIG (reference sequence). V lost 3 bases and J 5 bases, leaving 16 bases between the germline ends. The CDR3 runs 14 residues. CDR3: CAWRPPGSLYGYTF. The CDR3 DNA sequence: TGTGCCTGGAGGCCCCCGGGATCACTTTATGGCTACACCTTC.

The chain joins TRBV5-1 to TRBJ2-1; no definite D call. Between the trimmed V and J ends, which lost 0 bases and 0 bases, there was a span of 16 bases. Germline lookup yields CDR1 SGHRS and CDR2 YFSETQ. The CDR3 runs to 18 residues. The CDR3 loop is CASSLAWQRTSSYNEQFF. The CDR3 DNA reads TGCGCCAGCAGCTTGGCCTGGCAGCGAACCAGCTCCTACAATGAGCAGTTCTTC.

The chain combines TRBV6-5 with TRBJ2-1, with D tentatively TRBD1 or TRBD2 (5 bases each). V lost 8 bases to trimming and J lost 5 bases, with 13 bases between them. CDR3 length equals 13 residues. The germline gives CDR1 MNHEY, CDR2 SVGAGI. The CDR3 coding sequence is TGTGCCAGCCGATCGGGGCCCCACAATGAGCAGTTCTTC. It codes for CASRSGPHNEQFF.

The chain joins TRBV19 to TRBJ1-1, with 7 bases lining up with TRBD1. CDR1 is LNHDA and CDR2 is SQIVND in the germline V gene (reference sequence). V gave up 3 bases and J gave up 7 bases; unmatched junction bases: 5. CDR3 size: 13 residues. The CDR3 sequence: CASSIQQGNEAFF. DNA for the CDR3: TGTGCCAGTAGTATCCAACAGGGGAATGAAGCTTTCTTT.

This rearrangement joins TRBV30 to TRBJ1-2, with D perhaps TRBD1 (5 bases). Trimming removed 4 bases at V and 2 bases at J, with 11 bases between. This CDR3 contains 13 residues. Germline assignment: CDR1 GTSNPN and CDR2 SVGIG (reference sequence). CDR3 region: CAWNRLRNYGYTF. The CDR3 region has the DNA TGTGCCTGGAACAGGTTACGCAACTATGGCTACACCTTC.

The chain carries TRBV29-1 and TRBJ2-1, with TRBD2 matching over 9 bases. CDR1 is SQVTM, CDR2 ANQGSEA, per germline. The CDR3 has 15 amino acids. The V gene end was trimmed by 7 bases and the J gene end by 4 bases; junction bases not matched to a gene: 11. The CDR3 region is CSGLLSREGYNEQFF. The DNA for the CDR3 is TGCAGCGGGTTACTCTCGCGGGAGGGTTACAATGAGCAGTTCTTC.

The genes are TRBV7-8 and TRBJ2-7, with 11 nucleotides matching TRBD2. CDR3 size: 15 residues. The V and J ends lost 0 bases and 6 bases, in that order; junction bases with no gene match: 4. Germline assignment: CDR1 SGHVS and CDR2 FQNEAQ. CDR3 nucleotide sequence: TGTGCCAGCAGCTTAGCGTTAGCGGGAGGGCGCGAGCAGTACTTC. Encoded protein: CASSLALAGGREQYF.

J is TRBJ2-7 and V is TRBV5-6; the D is unclear. The V gene's germline CDR1 is SGHDT and CDR2 YYEEEE. The CDR3 is made up of 11 amino acids. Deletions cut 4 bases from V and 7 bases from J, with 9 bases between. The CDR3 nucleotides read TGTGCCAGCAGCGTCGAAAGGGAGCAGTACTTC. Translated: CASSVEREQYF.

The sample holds a few counts of this clone. The CDR3 is CASSSGLAGGPRSYEQYF. CDR3 in DNA: TGCGCCAGCAGCTCCGGACTAGCGGGAGGGCCGCGGTCCTACGAGCAGTACTTC. The chain has TRBV5-1 and TRBJ2-7; 15 bases match TRBD2. Trimming took 3 bases from V and 1 from J; bases not matched to a gene: 8. CDR3 length: 18 residues. CDR1 and CDR2 (germline): SGHRS, YFSETQ. Full variable domain (rest looked up from reference TRBV5-1 and TRBJ2-7): KAGVTQTPRYLIKTRGQQVTLSCSPISGHRSVSWYQQTPGQGLQFLFEYFSETQRNKGNFPGRFSGRQFSNSRSEMNVSTLELGDSALYLCASSSGLAGGPRSYEQYFGPGTRLTVT.

V and J are TRBV5-4 and TRBJ2-7, with TRBD2 matching 7 bases. CDR3 length equals 15 residues. Trimming cost V 4 bases and J 5 bases; bases outside gene matches: 12. Germline V gene lookup returns CDR1 SGHNT and CDR2 YYREEE (reference sequence). In DNA form, the CDR3 reads TGTGCCAGCAGCCCAAGGGCGGGAGTGTTTAACGAGCAGTACTTC. Amino acids: CASSPRAGVFNEQYF.

The V call is TRBV6-5, the J call TRBJ1-1; 8 bases match TRBD1. The germline CDR1 and CDR2 sequences are MNHEY and SVGAGI. V shed 7 bases, J shed 3 bases, and the junction held 10 bases outside the gene matches. The CDR3 covers 15 residues. CDR3 nucleotide sequence: TGTGCCAGCACGGGGACAGGCCGAGGGTACACTGAAGCTTTCTTT. This translates into CASTGTGRGYTEAFF.

This clone appeared a few times. The rearrangement links TRBV9 to TRBJ2-3; the match to TRBD2 covers 9 bases. V lost 1 base to trimming and J lost 6 bases; unmatched junction nucleotides: 3. CDR1 and CDR2 (germline): SGDLS, YYNGEE. The CDR3 has 14 residues. CDR3 residues: CASSVRTSADTQYF. In nucleotides, the CDR3 is TGTGCCAGCAGCGTACGGACTAGCGCCGATACGCAGTATTTT.

The genes are TRBV12-5 and TRBJ2-3; TRBD1 or TRBD2 may be the D gene (6 bases each). The CDR3 has 22 amino acids. Germline V gene sequence: CDR1 LGHNT, CDR2 FRNRAP. V was cut by 2 bases and J by 3 bases, with 33 bases left in between. CDR3 region: CASGLTKDGQSPLREFTDTQYF. The CDR3 bases are TGTGCTAGTGGTTTGACAAAAGACGGACAGTCCCCCTTACGGGAGTTTACAGATACGCAGTATTTT.

The rearrangement links TRBV11-2 to TRBJ1-1; no definite D call. Trimming took 2 bases from V and 4 from J, leaving 11 bases between them. Germline CDR1 is SGHAT and CDR2 is FQNNGV. CDR3 length equals 14 residues. CDR3 DNA: TGTGCCAGCAGCTTATCGGATCGCGGCACTGAAGCTTTCTTT. It is translated as CASSLSDRGTEAFF.

This clone showed up just a few times. V usage is TRBV10-3 and J usage is TRBJ2-7; D may correspond to TRBD1 or TRBD2 (5 bases each). Germline V gene sequence: CDR1 ENHRY, CDR2 SYGVKD. V dropped 5 bases and J dropped 3 bases, with 14 bases sitting between them. The CDR3 sequence is 14 residues long. CDR3 nucleotide sequence: TGTGCCATCAGTCCTGAGTGGGGGAACTACGAGCAGTACTTC. Its protein is CAISPEWGNYEQYF.

Only a few counts were recorded for this clone. This chain joins TRBV20-1 and TRBJ2-7; TRBD2 agrees at 11 bases. This CDR3 comprises 11 residues. Germline V gene data show CDR1 as DFQATT and CDR2 as SNEGSKA (reference sequence). Written as DNA, the CDR3 is TGCAGCGGAACTAGCGGGAGTCGTAAGTACTTC. Protein: CSGTSGSRKYF.

CDR3 coding DNA: TGTGCCAGCAGCTTAGGAACTGGGACAGGGGTAGGTCGGACTGAAGCTTTCTTT. It codes for CASSLGTGTGVGRTEAFF. The rearrangement links TRBV11-2 to TRBJ1-1; 10 bases align to TRBD1. Per the germline V gene, CDR1 is SGHAT and CDR2 is FQNNGV. With V trimmed by 1 base and J by 5 bases, 13 bases remained unmatched. The CDR3 extends over 18 amino acids.

The chain recombines TRBV2 with TRBJ2-2; 8 bases fit TRBD1. The J segment lost 5 bases and the V segment lost 3 bases, leaving 11 bases of the junction unmatched. Germline CDR1 is SNHLY and CDR2 is FYNNEI. The CDR3 extends over 17 amino acids. As DNA, the CDR3 is TGTGCCAGCAGTGACGGACGGGACAGGTGGAAAACCGGGGAGCTGTTTTTT. Translating it yields CASSDGRDRWKTGELFF.

Of note for this clone: The junction departs from the called germline gene at one end, perhaps through a read error. The chain uses TRBV5-1 and TRBJ1-1; D is ambiguous. The CDR3 extends over 12 amino acids. Germline values: CDR1 SGHRS, CDR2 YFSETQ. The CDR3 coding sequence is TGCGCCAGCAGCTTGGACAGACCCAAGTGGATCTTT. Its protein is CASSLDRPKWIF.

The rearrangement joins TRBV7-9 to TRBJ1-3, with unresolved D. The CDR3 is 16 residues long. In germline, CDR1 is SEHNR, CDR2 FQNEAQ (reference sequence). Trimming left V 5 bases short and J 1 base short, with 15 bases between. The DNA for the CDR3 is TGTGCCAGCAGCACAAACGGGGTGTTGTCTGGAAACACCATATATTTT. Translated: CASSTNGVLSGNTIYF. Looking up the rest from reference TRBV7-9 and TRBJ1-3 gives the full variable domain: DTGVSQNPRHKITKRGQNVTFRCDPISEHNRLYWYRQTLGQGPEFLTYFQNEAQLEKSRLLSDRFSAERPKGSFSTLEIQRTEQGDSAMYLCASSTNGVLSGNTIYFGEGSWLTVV.

Regarding this clone: Additional DNA sequences in this sample encode the identical CDR3. The chain links TRBV5-1 to TRBJ1-2; TRBD1 is a possible D gene (5 bases). CDR1 is SGHRS, CDR2 YFSETQ, per germline. The ends were cut back, 7 bases at V and 0 bases at J, with 16 bases in the middle. There are 15 residues in the CDR3. As DNA, the CDR3 is TGCGCCAGCTGCCCCGTGGGGGTAGCTAACTATGGCTACACCTTC. Amino acid sequence: CASCPVGVANYGYTF.